This T cell receptor beta chain stems from a study of PD-L1 blockade in urothelial cancer. The CDR3 totals 17 residues. The germline V gene encodes CDR1 SGHAT and CDR2 FQNNGV. The V and J ends lost 1 base and 3 bases respectively, with 19 bases between them. Time point defined: peripheral blood 6 weeks after treatment start. Some clones are missing from TCRdb's copy, which holds only in-frame ones; the method was immunoSEQ multiplex PCR. This sample carries approximately 110,000 clones, around 90% of them seen once, and the ten largest clones take approximately 3.8%. The chain joins TRBV11-2 to TRBJ2-7, with D perhaps matching TRBD2 (5 bases). The sequenced sample was PBMCs, obtained around atezolizumab (anti-PD-L1) treatment. This receptor was identified in a man in his 60s with urothelial cancer. In DNA, the CDR3 is TGTGCCAGCAGCTTAGTCGCTATTAGCCCCCGGGGCTACGAGCAGTACTTC. Protein: CASSLVAISPRGYEQYF.